The 29 T cell receptor beta chains listed next were all sequenced from one sample in a study of long-term antiretroviral therapy in people with HIV. They ran version v3.0 of the immunoSEQ assay at survey level. Using immunoSEQ multiplex PCR, the repertoire was profiled, and TCRdb retains in-frame clones only, with some absent. The table records tens of thousands of clones, 70% to 90% of them present only once. This specimen consisted of unsorted PBMCs, obtained 1.1 years after starting antiretroviral therapy. The receptors here all came from a man between 18 and 35 years old with HIV.

A word on this clone: Other DNA sequences within the sample encode an identical CDR3. The chain employs TRBV6-5 and TRBJ2-5, with D tentatively TRBD2 (6 bases). Germline CDR1 and CDR2: MNHEY and SVGAGI. Trimming cost V 4 bases and J 5 bases, with 8 bases left between them. The CDR3 is made up of 12 amino acids. The CDR3 loop reads CASSSGDETQYF. CDR3 nucleotides: TGTGCCAGCAGTTCGGGGGACGAGACCCAGTACTTC.

The chain has TRBV5-1 and TRBJ2-3; D is perhaps TRBD2 (7 bases). Deletions cut 5 bases from V and 3 bases from J, with 13 bases between. Germline CDR1 SGHRS, CDR2 YFSETQ. This CDR3 region has 14 residues. The CDR3: CASSRGAITDTQYF. CDR3 nucleotide sequence: TGCGCCAGCAGTCGGGGGGCAATAACAGATACGCAGTATTTT.

This chain connects TRBV11-2 to TRBJ1-3, with D hard to call. V was cut by 4 bases and J by 0 bases, with 10 bases left in between. The CDR3 has 15 residues. Germline values: CDR1 SGHAT, CDR2 FQNNGV. The CDR3 sequence: CASSSPSASGNTIYF. CDR3 bases: TGTGCCAGCAGCTCCCCGAGCGCCTCTGGAAACACCATATATTTT.

The rearrangement links TRBV4-3 to TRBJ2-3; D tentatively fits TRBD1 or TRBD2 (5 bases each). The CDR3 has 16 residues. In germline, CDR1 is LGHNA, CDR2 YSLEER. Trimming removed 4 bases at V and 5 bases at J, with 19 bases between. CDR3 loop: CASSRTGTAEGDTQYF. The DNA of the CDR3 is TGCGCCAGCAGCCGCACCGGGACCGCCGAGGGAGATACGCAGTATTTT.

This clone was recorded only once. The rearrangement uses TRBV7-2 and TRBJ2-7; 10 bases are a match to TRBD1. J gave up 4 bases and V 5 bases, and 8 bases lay outside the gene matches. CDR1 and CDR2 (germline): SGHTA, FQGNSA. The CDR3 runs 15 residues. The CDR3 nucleotides are TGTGCCAGCAGCCCCTCCGGGACAGGGGTATACGAGCAGTACTTC. Translation gives CASSPSGTGVYEQYF.

This chain joins TRBV7-9 and TRBJ2-5, with D uncertain. The CDR3 consists of 14 residues. Per the germline V gene, CDR1 is SEHNR and CDR2 is FQNEAQ (reference sequence). The V end was cut by 0 bases, the J end by 3 bases, with 8 bases between. The CDR3 DNA is TGTGCCAGCAGCTTAGCCACAGCCAAAGAGACCCAGTACTTC. Protein sequence: CASSLATAKETQYF.

This clone was picked up a small number of times. The chain employs TRBV27 and TRBJ1-5; no clear D gene. Germline values: CDR1 MNHEY, CDR2 SMNVEV (reference sequence). This CDR3 has 13 amino acids. V lost 3 bases and J lost 6, with 9 bases in between. The CDR3 sequence is CASSFRGGQPQHF. Here the CDR3 DNA reads TGTGCCAGCAGTTTTCGGGGTGGTCAGCCCCAGCATTTT.

The V call is TRBV7-2, the J call TRBJ2-2, with 7 bases aligning to TRBD1. CDR1 is SGHTA and CDR2 is FQGNSA in the germline V gene. V was pared by 2 bases and J by 6 bases, with 9 bases of the junction left unmatched. The CDR3 consists of 16 residues. The CDR3 is CASSLMETGHAGELFF. CDR3 nucleotides: TGTGCCAGCAGCTTAATGGAGACAGGGCACGCCGGGGAGCTGTTTTTT.

The chain carries TRBV27 and TRBJ2-7; D unclear. This CDR3 contains 14 residues. Trimming took 1 base from V and 2 from J, leaving 9 bases between them. CDR1 MNHEY and CDR2 SMNVEV come from the germline V gene (reference sequence). CDR3 sequence reads: CASSLFAGTYEQYF. CDR3 sequence (DNA): TGTGCCAGCAGTTTATTCGCAGGTACCTACGAGCAGTACTTC.

As for this clone: Relative to the germline gene, one junction end is altered; a read error may explain this. The V gene is TRBV7-7, the J gene TRBJ2-3; D is perhaps TRBD1 (6 bases). Germline V CDR1 and CDR2: SSHAT, FNYEAQ (reference sequence). The CDR3 covers 16 residues. The CDR3, as DNA: TGTGCTAGCAGCCCAGGACAGTCTTTTAGCACAGATACGCAGTATTTT. Protein product: CASSPGQSFSTDTQYF.

The chain is built from TRBV7-3 and TRBJ2-7; D possibly matches TRBD1 or TRBD2 (5 bases each). Germline V gives CDR1 SGHTA, CDR2 FQGTGA. The CDR3 has 14 amino acids. V lost 5 bases, J lost 2 bases, and 13 bases lay in between. The DNA for the CDR3 is TGTGCCAGCAGCCTGGGACCATTACCCTACGAGCAGTACTTC. Translating gives CASSLGPLPYEQYF.

This sequence joins TRBV5-1 and TRBJ2-1; D is perhaps TRBD1 (6 bases). CDR1 is SGHRS, CDR2 YFSETQ, per germline. This CDR3 region has 15 residues. V was clipped by 4 bases and J by 6 bases, with 17 bases between them. Here the CDR3 reads CASSETGTPGNEQFF. The CDR3 DNA reads as TGCGCCAGCAGCGAGACAGGTACCCCAGGCAATGAGCAGTTCTTC.

CDR3 loop: CASSFTVNTEAFF. For the CDR3, the DNA is TGTGCCAGCAGCTTCACGGTGAACACTGAAGCTTTCTTT. V usage is TRBV7-9 and J usage is TRBJ1-1; D gene uncertain. Trimming left V 3 bases short and J 0 bases short, with 5 bases between. CDR3 length: 13 residues. The V gene's germline CDR1 is SEHNR and CDR2 FQNEAQ (reference sequence). Based on the CDR3 plus reference TRBV7-9 and TRBJ1-1, the full variable domain is DTGVSQNPRHKITKRGQNVTFRCDPISEHNRLYWYRQTLGQGPEFLTYFQNEAQLEKSRLLSDRFSAERPKGSFSTLEIQRTEQGDSAMYLCASSFTVNTEAFFGQGTRLTVV.

This clone was picked up one time. As DNA, the CDR3 is TGTGCCAGCTCACCAGGGACACAGGGGGAAAAACTGTTTTTT. This gives the protein CASSPGTQGEKLFF. J is TRBJ1-4 and V is TRBV18, with 7 bases aligning to TRBD1. V trimming: 2 bases; J trimming: 8 bases; junction bases outside the gene matches: 5. This CDR3 is built from 14 residues. The germline V gene has CDR1 KGHSH and CDR2 LQKENI.

The V call is TRBV7-3, the J call TRBJ2-1; TRBD2 aligns across 10 bases. Germline loops: CDR1 SGHTA, CDR2 FQGTGA. V trimming: 3 bases; J trimming: 8 bases; junction bases outside the gene matches: 7. This CDR3 is 15 amino acids long. CDR3 protein: CASSFSAGGPDEQFF. In DNA form, the CDR3 reads TGTGCCAGCAGCTTCTCAGCGGGAGGGCCCGATGAGCAGTTCTTC.

The chain joins TRBV15 to TRBJ2-7; possibly TRBD1 or TRBD2 for D (6 bases each). Trimming stripped 1 base from V and 3 bases from J, with 16 bases between. The germline V gene has CDR1 LNHNV and CDR2 YYDKDF (reference sequence). This CDR3 comprises 16 residues. The CDR3 reads CATSRALGGGDYEQYF. CDR3 in DNA: TGTGCCACCAGCAGAGCGCTCGGAGGGGGAGACTACGAGCAGTACTTC. Filled out from reference TRBV15 and TRBJ2-7, the complete variable domain reads DAMVIQNPRYQVTQFGKPVTLSCSQTLNHNVMYWYQQKSSQAPKLLFHYYDKDFNNEADTPDNFQSRRPNTSFCFLDIRSPGLGDTAMYLCATSRALGGGDYEQYFGPGTRLTVT.

The chain couples TRBV5-5 to TRBJ1-1, with D perhaps matching TRBD1 (5 bases). Germline lookup yields CDR1 SGHKS and CDR2 YYEKEE (reference sequence). The CDR3 covers 15 residues. The V and J ends lost 4 bases and 3 bases respectively, with 16 bases between them. As DNA, the CDR3 is TGTGCCAGCAGCAAATCGACAGCTAGGGACACTGAAGCTTTCTTT. Its protein is CASSKSTARDTEAFF.

The rearrangement joins TRBV27 to TRBJ2-5; the match to TRBD2 covers 7 bases. The trim removed 4 bases at V and 3 bases at J, leaving 2 bases unmatched. Germline V lookup: CDR1 MNHEY, CDR2 SMNVEV (reference sequence). The CDR3 loop spans 13 amino acids. The CDR3 is CASSYLAEETQYF. The DNA of the CDR3 is TGTGCCAGCAGTTACCTAGCGGAAGAGACCCAGTACTTC.

The chain has TRBV30 and TRBJ2-2, with D possibly matching TRBD1 (6 bases). V was shortened by 2 bases and J by 5 bases, with 12 bases between the two germline ends. This CDR3 has 14 amino acids. CDR1 is GTSNPN and CDR2 is SVGIG in the germline V gene (reference sequence). The CDR3 DNA reads as TGTGCCTGGAGTCTTGGCAGGGGAACCGGGGAGCTGTTTTTT. Translation gives CAWSLGRGTGELFF. Based on the CDR3 plus reference TRBV30 and TRBJ2-2, the full variable domain is SQTIHQWPATLVQPVGSPLSLECTVEGTSNPNLYWYRQAAGRGLQLLFYSVGIGQISSEVPQNLSASRPQDRQFILSSKKLLLSDSGFYLCAWSLGRGTGELFFGEGSRLTVL.

V usage is TRBV29-1 and J usage is TRBJ1-5; no clear D. Per the germline V gene, CDR1 is SQVTM and CDR2 is ANQGSEA. Trimming took off 7 bases at V and 4 bases at J, with 17 bases between the two ends. This CDR3 contains 14 residues. The CDR3 spells CSGPRQLLNQPQHF. In DNA, the CDR3 is TGCAGCGGACCGAGGCAATTGCTAAATCAGCCCCAGCATTTT.

The chain uses TRBV13 and TRBJ2-1; possible D gene TRBD2, 6 bases. Trimming took 5 bases from V and 9 from J, leaving 17 bases between them. The V gene's germline CDR1 is PRHDT and CDR2 FYEKMQ (reference sequence). This CDR3 has 14 residues. The CDR3 sequence: CASSIGGPGGEQFF. The DNA for the CDR3 is TGTGCCAGCAGCATCGGAGGGCCAGGAGGTGAGCAGTTCTTC.

The chain joins TRBV9 to TRBJ2-7; TRBD1 is a possible D gene (6 bases). The CDR3 length is 14 residues. Per germline, CDR1 SGDLS and CDR2 YYNGEE. V was shortened by 0 bases and J by 3 bases, with 10 bases between the two germline ends. CDR3: CASSVGDIGYEQYF. DNA for the CDR3: TGTGCCAGCAGCGTAGGGGACATCGGCTACGAGCAGTACTTC. Using reference TRBV9 and TRBJ2-7 for the parts outside the CDR3, the full variable domain is DSGVTQTPKHLITATGQRVTLRCSPRSGDLSVYWYQQSLDQGLQFLIQYYNGEERAKGNILERFSAQQFPDLHSELNLSSLELGDSALYFCASSVGDIGYEQYFGPGTRLTVT.

The J gene is TRBJ1-4, the V gene TRBV27, with 9 nucleotides matching TRBD1. The CDR3 loop spans 15 amino acids. In germline, CDR1 is MNHEY, CDR2 SMNVEV (reference sequence). V was pared by 6 bases and J by 8 bases, with 10 bases of the junction left unmatched. CDR3 bases: TGTGCCAGCAGAGGGACAGGGTGGTCTGGGGAAAAACTGTTTTTT. Its translation is CASRGTGWSGEKLFF.

This clone was counted once. This chain links TRBV2 with TRBJ1-6; D unclear. V lost 3 bases and J 2 bases, leaving 5 bases between the germline ends. The CDR3 extends over 14 amino acids. Germline CDR1 is SNHLY and CDR2 is FYNNEI. CDR3 DNA sequence: TGTGCCAGCAGTGACGCACCCTATAATTCACCCCTCCACTTT. Residues: CASSDAPYNSPLHF.

CDR3 nucleotides: TGTGCCAGCAGTTTAGAGCGGGGGGCGGCATTCGAGCAGTTCTTC. Its translation is CASSLERGAAFEQFF. The V gene is TRBV27, the J gene TRBJ2-1; 9 bases map to TRBD2. The CDR3 runs to 15 residues. J was trimmed by 10 bases and V by 2 bases; bases with no gene match: 9. CDR1 and CDR2 from the germline V gene are MNHEY and SMNVEV (reference sequence).

The chain combines TRBV2 with TRBJ2-7; 7 bases line up with TRBD1. V was pared by 6 bases and J by 2 bases, with 7 bases of the junction left unmatched. This CDR3 spans 14 amino acids. Germline lookup yields CDR1 SNHLY and CDR2 FYNNEI. CDR3 protein: CASRNSGTAYEQYF. The CDR3 DNA follows: TGTGCCAGCAGGAATTCCGGGACAGCCTACGAGCAGTACTTC.

Written as DNA, the CDR3 is TGTGCCAGCAGCTTTGGGTCCTCTGGGGCCAACGTCCTGACTTTC. Its translation is CASSFGSSGANVLTF. V gene TRBV7-8 combines with J gene TRBJ2-6; D is ambiguous. The CDR3 has 15 amino acids. CDR1 is SGHVS, CDR2 FQNEAQ, per germline. V lost 3 bases, J lost 0 bases, and 6 bases lay in between.

The chain combines TRBV5-4 with TRBJ2-5; D is possibly TRBD1 or TRBD2 (5 bases each). Germline CDR1 and CDR2: SGHNT and YYREEE (reference sequence). CDR3 length equals 15 residues. The germline V and J ends were trimmed by 0 bases and 2 bases, with 11 bases remaining between them. In DNA, the CDR3 is TGTGCCAGCAGCTTGGCGGGACCCATACAAGAGACCCAGTACTTC. It is translated as CASSLAGPIQETQYF.

This clone was seen a single time. The V and J genes are TRBV5-1 and TRBJ2-2, with 12 bases identical to TRBD2. V lost 6 bases, J lost 7 bases, and 7 bases stayed unmatched. This CDR3 is 15 amino acids long. Germline CDR1 is SGHRS and CDR2 is YFSETQ. The CDR3 loop reads CASTSSGGAGGELFF. The CDR3 coding sequence is TGCGCCAGCACCTCTAGCGGGGGGGCTGGCGGGGAGCTGTTTTTT.